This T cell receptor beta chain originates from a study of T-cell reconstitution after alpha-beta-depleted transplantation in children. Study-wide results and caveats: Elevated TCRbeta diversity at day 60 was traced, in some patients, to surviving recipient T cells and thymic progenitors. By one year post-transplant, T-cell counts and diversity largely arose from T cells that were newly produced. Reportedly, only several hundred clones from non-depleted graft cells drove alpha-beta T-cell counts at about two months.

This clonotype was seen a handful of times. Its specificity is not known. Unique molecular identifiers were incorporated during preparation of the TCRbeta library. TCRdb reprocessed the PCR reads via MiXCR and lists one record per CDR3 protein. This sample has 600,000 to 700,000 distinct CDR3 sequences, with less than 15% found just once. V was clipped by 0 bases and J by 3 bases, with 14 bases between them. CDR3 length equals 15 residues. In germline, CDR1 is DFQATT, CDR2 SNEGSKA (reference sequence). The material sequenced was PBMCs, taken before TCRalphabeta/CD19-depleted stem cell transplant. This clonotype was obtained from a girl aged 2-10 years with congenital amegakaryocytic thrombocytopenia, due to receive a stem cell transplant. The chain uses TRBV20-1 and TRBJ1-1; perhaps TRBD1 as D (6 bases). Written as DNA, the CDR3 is TGCAGTGCTAGAGATTGGCAGGGGCGGCACACTGAAGCTTTCTTT. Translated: CSARDWQGRHTEAFF.